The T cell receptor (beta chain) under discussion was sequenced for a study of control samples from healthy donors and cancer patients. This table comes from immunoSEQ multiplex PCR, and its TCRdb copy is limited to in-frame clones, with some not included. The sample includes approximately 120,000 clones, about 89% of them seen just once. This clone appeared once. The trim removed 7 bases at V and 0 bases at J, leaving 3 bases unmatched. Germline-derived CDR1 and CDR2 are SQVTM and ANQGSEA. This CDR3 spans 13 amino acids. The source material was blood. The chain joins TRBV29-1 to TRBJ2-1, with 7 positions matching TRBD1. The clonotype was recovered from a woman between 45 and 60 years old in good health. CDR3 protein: CSAWTGSYNEQFF. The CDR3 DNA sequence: TGCAGCGCCTGGACAGGCTCCTACAATGAGCAGTTCTTC.